The 26 T cell receptor beta chains in this list originate from one sample, sequenced in a study of blood T cell repertoires in COVID-19. The protocol was immunoSEQ multiplex PCR, while the TCRdb copy is restricted to in-frame clones and leaves out a portion. Of roughly 120,000 clones in the sample, 80% to 90% were seen once. Sequenced input: peripheral blood. The source of these receptors is a man between 65 and 79 years old with active or convalescent COVID-19.

This chain links TRBV29-1 with TRBJ2-7; D gene ambiguous. The germline gives CDR1 SQVTM, CDR2 ANQGSEA. V was clipped by 2 bases and J by 6 bases, with 8 bases between them. The CDR3 contains 11 residues. CDR3 in amino acids: CSVERGPEQYF. CDR3 in DNA: TGCAGCGTTGAAAGAGGCCCCGAGCAGTACTTC.

This chain links TRBV12-3 or TRBV12-4 with TRBJ1-2; a weak D match, TRBD1 (6 bases). This CDR3 is built from 13 residues. Trimming left V 5 bases short and J 8 bases short, with 15 bases between. Here the CDR3 reads CASSIPQGGGYTF. DNA of the CDR3: TGTGCCAGCAGTATCCCACAGGGCGGGGGCTACACCTTC.

The chain recombines TRBV5-1 with TRBJ1-5; 10 positions match TRBD1. The V and J ends lost 6 bases and 4 bases, in that order; junction bases with no gene match: 7. CDR3 length: 15 residues. Germline V gene data show CDR1 as SGHRS and CDR2 as YFSETQ. The CDR3, as DNA: TGCGCCAGCACCCCGACAGGGGGCGGGAATCAGCCCCAGCATTTT. Translation: CASTPTGGGNQPQHF.

The J gene is TRBJ1-2, the V gene TRBV27; TRBD1 matches at 7 bases. Looked up from germline, CDR1 is MNHEY and CDR2 is SMNVEV (reference sequence). The CDR3 runs 13 residues. Trimming took 6 bases from V and 7 from J; bases not matched to a gene: 8. As DNA, the CDR3 is TGTGCCAGCAGGAGTACAGGGGCCACTGGCTACACCTTC. Residues: CASRSTGATGYTF.

The chain employs TRBV5-1 and TRBJ2-1; TRBD2 matches at 11 bases. CDR3 length: 15 amino acids. V shed 4 bases and J 3 bases; nucleotides not matched to a gene: 3. Germline lookup yields CDR1 SGHRS and CDR2 YFSETQ. The CDR3: CASSPGTSGYNEQFF. In DNA form, the CDR3 reads TGCGCCAGCAGCCCCGGGACTAGCGGCTACAATGAGCAGTTCTTC.

This clone was observed a handful of times. The chain links TRBV5-1 to TRBJ2-1; D possibly corresponds to TRBD2 (5 bases). The CDR3 sequence is 15 residues long. CDR1 is SGHRS, CDR2 YFSETQ, per germline. Trimming left V 2 bases short and J 0 bases short, with 9 bases between. DNA of the CDR3: TGCGCCAGCAGCTTTGGCGGGTACTCCTACAATGAGCAGTTCTTC. This codes for CASSFGGYSYNEQFF.

This chain connects TRBV11-2 to TRBJ1-6; D is possibly TRBD1 (6 bases). The CDR3 runs 13 residues. Trimming shortened V by 5 bases and J by 10 bases, and 12 bases separated the two germline ends. The germline V gene has CDR1 SGHAT and CDR2 FQNNGV. The CDR3 DNA reads as TGTGCCAGCAGCCTGAACAGGGTCTCACCCCTCCACTTT. The encoded protein is CASSLNRVSPLHF.

In its sample, this clone was seen once. CDR3 sequence (DNA): TGTGCCACCACGACGACAGGGACCAACGAGCAGTACTTC. Amino acids: CATTTTGTNEQYF. The J gene is TRBJ2-7, the V gene TRBV27, with 7 nucleotides matching TRBD1. J was trimmed by 5 bases and V by 10 bases; bases with no gene match: 11. Looked up from germline, CDR1 is MNHEY and CDR2 is SMNVEV (reference sequence). The CDR3 extends over 13 amino acids.

V and J are TRBV5-4 and TRBJ2-1, with TRBD2 identical over 13 bases. V dropped 5 bases and J dropped 5; count of bases not matched to a gene: 4. The CDR3 is 15 residues long. Germline loops: CDR1 SGHNT, CDR2 YYREEE (reference sequence). The CDR3 region has the DNA TGTGCCAGCAGACTGGGACTAGCGGGACACAATGAGCAGTTCTTC. Translated: CASRLGLAGHNEQFF.

V and J are TRBV19 and TRBJ1-5; D might be TRBD1 (6 bases). The V end was cut by 3 bases, the J end by 7 bases, with 13 bases between. The CDR3 loop spans 14 amino acids. The germline V gene has CDR1 LNHDA and CDR2 SQIVND (reference sequence). The CDR3 region has the DNA TGTGCCAGTAGTATTTCAGGGGCAGGGCAGCCCCAGCATTTT. Its translation: CASSISGAGQPQHF.

This clone was seen only a few times. The J gene is TRBJ1-5, the V gene TRBV15; a possible D gene is TRBD1 (5 bases). V was clipped by 0 bases and J by 4 bases, with 10 bases between them. CDR1 LNHNV and CDR2 YYDKDF come from the germline V gene (reference sequence). CDR3 size: 15 residues. The CDR3 here is CATSRERQGNQPQHF. The CDR3 DNA sequence: TGTGCCACCAGCAGAGAACGCCAGGGAAATCAGCCCCAGCATTTT.

This chain joins TRBV7-9 and TRBJ2-1, with 9 bases that match TRBD2. There are 17 residues in the CDR3. From germline, CDR1 is SEHNR and CDR2 FQNEAQ (reference sequence). The junction had 16 bases not matched to a gene; V was cut back by 5 bases and J by 8 bases. The CDR3: CASSPPGAGGPVDEQFF. The CDR3 DNA reads TGTGCCAGCAGCCCACCGGGCGCGGGAGGGCCTGTAGATGAGCAGTTCTTC.

The CDR3 region is CASSGSQGIHQETQYF. CDR3 DNA sequence: TGTGCCAGCAGCGGATCACAGGGGATCCACCAAGAGACCCAGTACTTC. The chain has TRBV9 and TRBJ2-5; 7 positions match TRBD1. This CDR3 contains 16 residues. CDR1 and CDR2 from the germline V gene are SGDLS and YYNGEE. Losses at the gene ends were 3 bases for V and 0 bases for J; bases not matched to a gene: 8.

This rearrangement joins TRBV5-4 to TRBJ2-7; the D gene is possibly TRBD1 (6 bases). The CDR3 is 14 residues long. Germline CDR1 is SGHNT and CDR2 is YYREEE (reference sequence). Between the trimmed V and J ends, which lost 4 bases and 0 bases, there was a span of 11 bases. CDR3 protein: CASSPTGSSYEQYF. The DNA of the CDR3 is TGTGCCAGCAGCCCGACAGGAAGCTCCTACGAGCAGTACTTC.

V usage is TRBV5-4 and J usage is TRBJ2-5, with 9 bases that match TRBD2. The ends lost 4 bases at V and 2 bases at J; junction bases unmatched: 9. Germline V gives CDR1 SGHNT, CDR2 YYREEE (reference sequence). The CDR3 runs to 16 residues. The CDR3 loop reads CASSRGGAGGQETQYF. The CDR3 DNA reads as TGTGCCAGCAGCCGGGGGGGAGCGGGAGGACAAGAGACCCAGTACTTC.

This clone is a singleton in its sample. The chain recombines TRBV27 with TRBJ2-1; 9 bases are a match to TRBD2. The CDR3 runs to 15 residues. Germline V lookup: CDR1 MNHEY, CDR2 SMNVEV (reference sequence). With 2 bases clipped from V and 7 bases from J, the junction kept 6 bases outside the gene matches. The DNA for the CDR3 is TGTGCCAGCAGTTTAGATAGCGGGAGCTATAATGAGCAGTTCTTC. This codes for CASSLDSGSYNEQFF.

The rearrangement uses TRBV28 and TRBJ1-1, with TRBD1 identical over 7 bases. Germline assignment: CDR1 MDHEN and CDR2 SYDVKM. With V trimmed by 4 bases and J by 1 base, 12 bases remained unmatched. This CDR3 has 17 amino acids. DNA for the CDR3: TGTGCCAGCAGTTCCATGCAGACAGGGTTAAGGAACACTGAAGCTTTCTTT. Its translation: CASSSMQTGLRNTEAFF.

This chain links TRBV11-2 with TRBJ2-2; TRBD2 might be the D (6 bases). The germline V gene has CDR1 SGHAT and CDR2 FQNNGV. The CDR3 is 13 amino acids. Trimming removed 5 bases at V and 6 bases at J, with 10 bases between. The CDR3 region has the DNA TGTGCCAGCAGCCGCGGGACGGCCGGGGAGCTGTTTTTT. Protein sequence: CASSRGTAGELFF.

This chain links TRBV6-5 with TRBJ1-1; D call uncertain. V gave up 7 bases and J gave up 7 bases, with 13 bases separating them. From germline, CDR1 is MNHEY and CDR2 SVGAGI. The CDR3 consists of 12 residues. Here the CDR3 DNA reads TGTGCCAGCATGAGGGCGGGGAGTGAAGCTTTCTTT. Its translation: CASMRAGSEAFF.

V is TRBV7-5 and J is TRBJ2-7; TRBD1 is the table's D call and was not checked against the DNA. TRBV7-5 is shown as a pseudogene. The CDR3 contains 15 residues. CDR3: CAIRGCTGDPYEQYF. In DNA, the CDR3 is TGTGCCATAAGGGGGTGCACAGGGGACCCATACGAGCAGTACTTC.

V usage is TRBV29-1 and J usage is TRBJ1-1; tentatively, D is TRBD1 (5 bases). The CDR3 length is 14 residues. The V and J ends lost 4 bases and 1 base respectively, with 13 bases between them. Germline V gene sequence: CDR1 SQVTM, CDR2 ANQGSEA. The CDR3 region is CSVVQGGRNTEAFF. CDR3 bases: TGCAGCGTTGTGCAGGGAGGGAGGAACACTGAAGCTTTCTTT.

V and J are TRBV15 and TRBJ2-6, with 12 bases matching TRBD1. V lost 5 bases to trimming and J lost 1 base; unmatched junction nucleotides: 9. Germline V gene sequence: CDR1 LNHNV, CDR2 YYDKDF (reference sequence). The CDR3 covers 19 residues. The CDR3 is CATSVPGTGGLSGANVLTF. The CDR3, as DNA: TGTGCCACCAGCGTCCCCGGGACAGGGGGCTTATCTGGGGCCAACGTCCTGACTTTC.

This clone was seen a single time. The chain is built from TRBV2 and TRBJ2-7; a weak D match, TRBD2 (6 bases). Trimming pared 4 bases from V and 6 bases from J, leaving 16 bases between. There are 14 residues in the CDR3. Germline loops: CDR1 SNHLY, CDR2 FYNNEI. Here the CDR3 DNA reads TGTGCCAGCAGTGTGGAGGGGTTACTAGCCGAGCAGTACTTC. Its protein product is CASSVEGLLAEQYF.

The V call is TRBV24-1, the J call TRBJ2-3, with a weak D call TRBD2 (6 bases). Germline CDR1 and CDR2: KGHDR and SFDVKD. The CDR3 is 15 residues long. Trimming shortened V by 2 bases and J by 3 bases, and 11 bases separated the two germline ends. This CDR3 reads CATSDWRATTDTQYF. The CDR3 DNA follows: TGTGCCACCAGTGATTGGAGGGCGACGACAGATACGCAGTATTTT.

This rearrangement joins TRBV6-5 to TRBJ1-5; unclear D gene. The germline V gene has CDR1 MNHEY and CDR2 SVGAGI. Trimming left V 2 bases short and J 1 base short, with 12 bases between. This CDR3 has 16 residues. The CDR3 sequence is CASSYDGLGSNQPQHF. DNA for the CDR3: TGTGCCAGCAGTTACGATGGTTTGGGCAGCAATCAGCCCCAGCATTTT.

The V call is TRBV6-5, the J call TRBJ1-2, with TRBD1 identical over 8 bases. V shed 6 bases, J shed 7 bases, and the junction held 13 bases outside the gene matches. Germline CDR1 MNHEY, CDR2 SVGAGI. CDR3 length: 15 amino acids. CDR3 sequence (DNA): TGTGCCAGCAGCAGACCGGTGACAGGGGATGCTGGCTACACCTTC. Its protein product is CASSRPVTGDAGYTF.